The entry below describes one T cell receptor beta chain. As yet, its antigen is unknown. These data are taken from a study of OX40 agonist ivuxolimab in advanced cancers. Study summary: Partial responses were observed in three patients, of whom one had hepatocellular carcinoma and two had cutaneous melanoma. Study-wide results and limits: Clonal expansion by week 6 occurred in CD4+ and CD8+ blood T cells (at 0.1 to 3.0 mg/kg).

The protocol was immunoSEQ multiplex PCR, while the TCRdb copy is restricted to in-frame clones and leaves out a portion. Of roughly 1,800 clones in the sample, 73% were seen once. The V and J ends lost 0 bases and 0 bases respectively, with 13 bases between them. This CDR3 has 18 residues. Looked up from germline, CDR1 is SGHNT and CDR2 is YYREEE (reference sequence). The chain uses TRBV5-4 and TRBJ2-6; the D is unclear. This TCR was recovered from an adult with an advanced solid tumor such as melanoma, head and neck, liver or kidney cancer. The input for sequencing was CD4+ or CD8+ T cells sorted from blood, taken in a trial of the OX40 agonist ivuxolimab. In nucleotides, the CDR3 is TGTGCCAGCAGCTTGGTTCGGCTAGACCTCTCTGGGGCCAACGTCCTGACTTTC. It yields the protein CASSLVRLDLSGANVLTF.